The 22 T cell receptor beta chains below all came from one sample that was sequenced in a study of blood T cell repertoires in COVID-19. Method: immunoSEQ multiplex PCR; TCRdb's copy keeps in-frame clones and lacks some. This sample has some 20,000 clones, with around 86% found just once. Material for sequencing was peripheral blood. The receptors derive from a man aged 70 or older with acute or convalescent COVID-19.

This clone is a singleton in its sample. The rearrangement uses TRBV4-3 and TRBJ2-1; D perhaps matches TRBD2 (7 bases). The CDR3 consists of 14 residues. Looked up from germline, CDR1 is LGHNA and CDR2 is YSLEER. V was clipped by 2 bases and J by 9 bases, with 14 bases between them. CDR3 DNA: TGCGCCAGCAGCCAAAAACAGGGAGGGGGTGAGCAGTTCTTC. It yields the protein CASSQKQGGGEQFF.

This sequence joins TRBV6-6 and TRBJ2-2; 10 nucleotides align to TRBD1. J lost 5 bases, V lost 6 bases, and 6 bases had no gene match. Germline V gene sequence: CDR1 MNHNY, CDR2 SVGAGI (reference sequence). This CDR3 region has 15 residues. The CDR3 DNA reads TGTGCCAGCAGCCACGGACAGGGGGGGACCGGGGAGCTGTTTTTT. Protein product: CASSHGQGGTGELFF.

The count of this clone is one. The chain joins TRBV4-2 to TRBJ2-5, with D perhaps TRBD1 (7 bases). V lost 11 bases to trimming and J lost 1 base, with 17 bases between them. This CDR3 comprises 14 residues. Germline V gene data show CDR1 as LGHNA and CDR2 as YNFKEQ. Written as DNA, the CDR3 is TGTGCCTCAGGCCAGGGGGGCTCCCAAGAGACCCAGTACTTC. Translating it yields CASGQGGSQETQYF.

The V gene is TRBV7-2, the J gene TRBJ2-1; 8 positions agree with TRBD2. After removal of 2 bases from V and 5 bases from J, the junction contained 5 bases not matched to a gene. Per germline, CDR1 SGHTA and CDR2 FQGNSA. The CDR3 is 15 residues long. The CDR3 sequence: CASSLLIAGNNEQFF. Written as DNA, the CDR3 is TGTGCCAGCAGCTTATTGATAGCGGGGAACAATGAGCAGTTCTTC.

The chain links TRBV6-6 to TRBJ2-6; 9 bases align to TRBD1. Germline CDR1 reads MNHNY; CDR2 reads SVGAGI (reference sequence). After removal of 6 bases from V and 0 bases from J, the junction contained 12 bases not matched to a gene. The CDR3 spans 19 residues. As DNA, the CDR3 is TGTGCCAGCAGCTCCTTTCCCGGGACAGGGACCTCTGGGGCCAACGTCCTGACTTTC. It codes for CASSSFPGTGTSGANVLTF.

This clone was observed a single time. The chain combines TRBV6-2 or TRBV6-3 with TRBJ2-7; tentative D call: TRBD1 (6 bases). The germline V and J ends were trimmed by 1 base and 1 base, with 11 bases remaining between them. Germline assignment: CDR1 MNHEY and CDR2 SVGEGT. This CDR3 is built from 15 residues. This CDR3 is CASSYWPGVSYEQYF. The CDR3 DNA is TGTGCCAGCAGTTACTGGCCAGGGGTTTCCTACGAGCAGTACTTC.

V usage is TRBV6-6 and J usage is TRBJ1-2; weak D call: TRBD1 (6 bases). The CDR3 is made up of 15 amino acids. Trimming left V 0 bases short and J 4 bases short, with 12 bases between. Germline V gene sequence: CDR1 MNHNY, CDR2 SVGAGI (reference sequence). CDR3 DNA sequence: TGTGCCAGCAGTTACTCGACAGGACAGACCTATGGCTACACCTTC. This codes for CASSYSTGQTYGYTF.

The chain carries TRBV7-9 and TRBJ2-3; maybe TRBD1 (5 bases). Per the germline V gene, CDR1 is SEHNR and CDR2 is FQNEAQ (reference sequence). Trimming left V 2 bases short and J 2 bases short, with 8 bases between. There are 14 residues in the CDR3. The CDR3 DNA reads as TGTGCCAGCAGCTTACAGGGATCCACAGATACGCAGTATTTT. Amino acid sequence: CASSLQGSTDTQYF.

The DNA of the CDR3 is TGTGCCAGCAGCCAAGATCTAAGTAGGGGGGGAGAGACCCAGTACTTC. Protein sequence: CASSQDLSRGGETQYF. This sequence joins TRBV4-2 and TRBJ2-5; weak D call: TRBD2 (7 bases). The CDR3 runs to 16 residues. Germline-derived CDR1 and CDR2 are LGHNA and YNFKEQ. With 0 bases removed from V and 4 bases from J, the gap between germline ends came to 15 bases.

The chain is built from TRBV7-2 and TRBJ2-7; 12 positions agree with TRBD2. The germline CDR1 and CDR2 sequences are SGHTA and FQGNSA. The CDR3 sequence is 15 residues long. V lost 5 bases and J lost 6; bases outside the gene matches: 8. In nucleotides, the CDR3 is TGTGCCAGCAGCCCTCTAGCGGGAGGGCTAGTCGAGCAGTACTTC. Amino acid sequence: CASSPLAGGLVEQYF.

The table lists this clone with a few counts. The rearrangement joins TRBV18 to TRBJ2-1; 10 nucleotides agree with TRBD2. The CDR3 runs to 16 residues. Trimming took 6 bases from V and 3 from J; bases not matched to a gene: 8. Germline V gives CDR1 KGHSH, CDR2 LQKENI. CDR3 region: CASSPGLATLYNEQFF. The CDR3 DNA reads TGTGCCAGCTCTCCGGGACTAGCGACTCTCTACAATGAGCAGTTCTTC.

This clone is a singleton in its sample. This chain links TRBV7-9 with TRBJ2-1, with D perhaps matching TRBD1 (5 bases). Trimming took off 4 bases at V and 9 bases at J, with 19 bases between the two ends. CDR1 is SEHNR, CDR2 FQNEAQ, per germline (reference sequence). The CDR3 has 15 residues. The CDR3 loop reads CASSSRNTGWGEQFF. CDR3 bases: TGTGCCAGCAGCTCCCGAAACACAGGCTGGGGTGAGCAGTTCTTC.

This clone was counted a few times. The V and J genes are TRBV20-1 and TRBJ1-1; D not resolved. Germline V gene sequence: CDR1 DFQATT, CDR2 SNEGSKA (reference sequence). Trimming stripped 5 bases from V and 0 bases from J, with 4 bases between. This CDR3 is built from 11 residues. The CDR3 spells CSASMNTEAFF. The CDR3 bases are TGCAGTGCTTCAATGAACACTGAAGCTTTCTTT.

Only one count was recorded for this clone. The V and J genes are TRBV10-3 and TRBJ2-3, with 12 bases fitting TRBD2. Germline CDR1 and CDR2: ENHRY and SYGVKD. The CDR3 is made up of 17 amino acids. V lost 10 bases and J lost 4; bases outside the gene matches: 15. CDR3 sequence reads: CATDSGGLAGGADTQYF. The CDR3 DNA reads TGTGCCACCGATTCCGGGGGTCTAGCGGGAGGGGCAGATACGCAGTATTTT.

The chain uses TRBV6-5 and TRBJ1-1; D is possibly TRBD1 (5 bases). The CDR3 runs 13 residues. Per germline, CDR1 MNHEY and CDR2 SVGAGI. V lost 5 bases, J lost 4 bases, and 11 bases lay in between. This CDR3 reads CASSLGRGTEAFF. In nucleotides, the CDR3 is TGTGCCAGCAGTCTTGGGAGGGGCACTGAAGCTTTCTTT.

The chain joins TRBV18 to TRBJ2-1, with D unclear. Trimming shortened V by 2 bases and J by 0 bases, and 8 bases separated the two germline ends. CDR1 and CDR2 (germline): KGHSH, LQKENI. CDR3 length equals 15 residues. The CDR3, as DNA: TGTGCCAGCTCACCAGGGCAGAGCTCCTACAATGAGCAGTTCTTC. Amino acid sequence: CASSPGQSSYNEQFF.

This clone has a single count. J is TRBJ1-1 and V is TRBV5-4; D is possibly TRBD1 (6 bases). Germline CDR1 reads SGHNT; CDR2 reads YYREEE (reference sequence). Between the trimmed V and J ends, which lost 3 bases and 7 bases, there was a span of 28 bases. This CDR3 spans 18 amino acids. CDR3 amino acids: CASSWGRDTPFKVGEAFF. In nucleotides, the CDR3 is TGTGCCAGCAGCTGGGGCCGGGACACTCCCTTCAAGGTTGGTGAAGCTTTCTTT.

This clone occurred once. CDR3 region: CASSFQGGTEAFF. The CDR3 bases are TGTGCCAGCAGCTTCCAGGGAGGGACTGAAGCTTTCTTT. This chain links TRBV7-3 with TRBJ1-1; D perhaps matches TRBD1 (5 bases). V was trimmed by 3 bases and J by 5 bases, leaving 10 bases between them. From germline, CDR1 is SGHTA and CDR2 FQGTGA. The CDR3 runs 13 residues.

V is TRBV5-6 and J is TRBJ2-7; TRBD1 agrees at 9 bases. V shed 4 bases, J shed 8 bases, and the junction held 13 bases outside the gene matches. This CDR3 has 15 amino acids. Germline CDR1 is SGHDT and CDR2 is YYEEEE. CDR3 amino acids: CASSPQGAWGLQQYF. The CDR3 region has the DNA TGTGCCAGCAGCCCACAGGGGGCTTGGGGTTTACAGCAGTACTTC.

The J gene is TRBJ2-7, the V gene TRBV3-1 (or the pseudogene TRBV3-2); 10 bases map to TRBD1. CDR1 is LGHDT and CDR2 is YNNKEL in the germline V gene (reference sequence). V shed 8 bases and J 2 bases; nucleotides not matched to a gene: 3. This CDR3 has 13 residues. The CDR3 sequence is CASGDRGTYEQYF. DNA of the CDR3: TGTGCCAGCGGGGACAGGGGAACCTACGAGCAGTACTTC.

The chain recombines TRBV28 with TRBJ2-3; D unclear. The length of the CDR3 is 13 residues. Deletions cut 2 bases from V and 4 bases from J, with 7 bases between. Per the germline V gene, CDR1 is MDHEN and CDR2 is SYDVKM. CDR3 DNA sequence: TGTGCCAGCAGTTTAATGAGGTCAGATACGCAGTATTTT. Translating gives CASSLMRSDTQYF.

V and J are TRBV29-1 and TRBJ1-2; no reliable D call. Trimming took off 4 bases at V and 4 bases at J, with 7 bases between the two ends. The CDR3 loop spans 11 amino acids. CDR1 and CDR2 from the germline V gene are SQVTM and ANQGSEA. CDR3 bases: TGCAGCGTTGGGGAGGCCTATGGCTACACCTTC. It codes for CSVGEAYGYTF.